This T cell receptor (beta chain) was recorded in a study of blood T cells in healthy people across ages. Findings and caveats of the study: Relative to aged donors, long-lived donors carried more naive CD4+ cells and displayed higher diversity. While age rose, TCR beta diversity per million T cells dropped in a roughly linear way. Estimates drawn from one million T cells were deemed to understate diversity.

CDR1 is PRHDT, CDR2 FYEKMQ, per germline (reference sequence). With 5 bases removed from V and 9 bases from J, the gap between germline ends came to 20 bases. The CDR3 has 15 residues. A second roughly 6 to 12 cycle PCR used barcoded and J-beta primers. TCRdb re-called the 5' RACE reads with MiXCR, one entry per CDR3 protein. The sample lists 1.5 million or so distinct CDR3 sequences; around 40% were seen once. Worth noting for this clonotype: The antigen is unknown.

Material: blood. This receptor was taken from a woman aged 18 to 35 in good health. This chain uses TRBV13 with TRBJ2-1; D is ambiguous. For the CDR3, the DNA is TGTGCCAGCAGCAAGACTGAGTACGCGGTTGCTGAGCAGTTCTTC. Residues: CASSKTEYAVAEQFF.